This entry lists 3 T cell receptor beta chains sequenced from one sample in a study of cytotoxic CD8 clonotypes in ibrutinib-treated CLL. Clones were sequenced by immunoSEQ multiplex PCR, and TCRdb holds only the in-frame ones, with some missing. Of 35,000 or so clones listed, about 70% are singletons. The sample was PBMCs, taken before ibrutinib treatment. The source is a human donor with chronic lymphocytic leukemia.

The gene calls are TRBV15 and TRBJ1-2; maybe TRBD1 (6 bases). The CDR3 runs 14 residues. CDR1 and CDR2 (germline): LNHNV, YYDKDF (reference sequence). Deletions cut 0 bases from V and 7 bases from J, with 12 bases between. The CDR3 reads CATSRDTGLGGYTF. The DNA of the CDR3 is TGTGCCACCAGCAGAGATACAGGGCTTGGTGGCTACACCTTC.

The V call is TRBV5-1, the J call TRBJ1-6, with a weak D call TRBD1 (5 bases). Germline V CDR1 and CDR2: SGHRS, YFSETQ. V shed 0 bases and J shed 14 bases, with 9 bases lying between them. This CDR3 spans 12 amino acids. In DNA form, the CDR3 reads TGCGCCAGCAGCTTGGAGGGGAAGGCCCTCCACTTT. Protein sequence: CASSLEGKALHF.

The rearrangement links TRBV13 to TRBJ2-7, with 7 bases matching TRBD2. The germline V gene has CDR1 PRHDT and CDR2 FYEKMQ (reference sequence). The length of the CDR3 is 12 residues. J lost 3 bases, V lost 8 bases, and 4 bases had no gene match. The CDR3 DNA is TGTGCCAGCGCCTCGGGGGGCTACGAGCAGTACTTC. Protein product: CASASGGYEQYF.